Below are 27 T cell receptor beta chains sequenced from a single sample in a study of cytomegalovirus exposure and HLA in healthy donors. The PCR used 60 Vbeta and 13 Jbeta primers. This table comes from immunoSEQ multiplex PCR, and its TCRdb copy is limited to in-frame clones, with some not included. Of 150,000 to 200,000 clones in the sample, approximately 75% were seen once. Sequenced material: PBMCs. The receptors come from a middle-aged man in good health and CMV-seropositive.

In its sample, this clone was seen once. This sequence joins TRBV5-1 and TRBJ2-7; the match to TRBD2 covers 11 bases. The CDR3 consists of 14 residues. CDR1 and CDR2 from the germline V gene are SGHRS and YFSETQ. The trim removed 4 bases at V and 4 bases at J, leaving 4 bases unmatched. The CDR3 nucleotides read TGCGCCAGCAGCCCGACTAGCGGGGTGTACGAGCAGTACTTC. Translating gives CASSPTSGVYEQYF.

The chain carries TRBV6-1 and TRBJ2-3, with a weak D call TRBD2 (6 bases). In germline, CDR1 is MNHNS, CDR2 SASEGT. The ends were cut back, 3 bases at V and 1 base at J, with 11 bases in the middle. CDR3 length equals 15 residues. CDR3 nucleotides: TGTGCCAGCAGTGAGCCTGGAGGGGGCACAGATACGCAGTATTTT. This translates into CASSEPGGGTDTQYF.

The chain joins TRBV6-6 to TRBJ2-2; 8 bases map to TRBD1. CDR3 length: 16 amino acids. Germline CDR1 reads MNHNY; CDR2 reads SVGAGI (reference sequence). Trimming at V came to 0 bases and at J to 3 bases, leaving 3 bases not matched to a gene. CDR3: CASSYSGTGDTGELFF. The CDR3 bases are TGTGCCAGCAGTTACTCGGGGACAGGAGACACCGGGGAGCTGTTTTTT.

This chain connects TRBV6-5 to TRBJ2-5, with a weak D call TRBD2 (6 bases). The tail of the sequence fits TRBJ2-7 better, so the J call may be wrong. The CDR3 runs 12 residues. Germline assignment: CDR1 MNHEY and CDR2 SVGAGI. CDR3 sequence (DNA): TGTGCCAGCAGTTACGCGGGGTACGAGCAGTACTTC. This codes for CASSYAGYEQYF.

This clone was observed a single time. The rearrangement uses TRBV4-3 and TRBJ2-7; D possibly corresponds to TRBD1 (7 bases). CDR1 is LGHNA and CDR2 is YSLEER in the germline V gene. Trimming removed 0 bases at V and 3 bases at J, with 15 bases between. The CDR3 runs to 16 residues. The CDR3 nucleotides are TGCGCCAGCAGCCAAGACGGCGGGACAGCGAACTACGAGCAGTACTTC. This encodes CASSQDGGTANYEQYF.

The rearrangement joins TRBV7-2 to TRBJ1-5; D is perhaps TRBD1 (6 bases). This CDR3 is 15 amino acids long. Trimming removed 5 bases at V and 3 bases at J, with 14 bases between. CDR1 is SGHTA and CDR2 is FQGNSA in the germline V gene. CDR3 coding DNA: TGTGCCAGCAGCCGCCGGGACACCTTCAATCAGCCCCAGCATTTT. Translating it yields CASSRRDTFNQPQHF.

CDR3 sequence: CASSQVLRGGAGYEQYF. CDR3 DNA: TGCGCCAGCAGCCAAGTACTGAGGGGGGGTGCCGGGTACGAGCAGTACTTC. J is TRBJ2-7 and V is TRBV4-3, with D perhaps matching TRBD2 (7 bases). V was cut by 1 base and J by 4 bases, with 20 bases left in between. The V gene's germline CDR1 is LGHNA and CDR2 YSLEER. There are 17 residues in the CDR3.

This sequence joins TRBV6-1 and TRBJ1-1; D may be TRBD1 (6 bases). Germline V gives CDR1 MNHNS, CDR2 SASEGT. Trimming removed 5 bases from V and 5 bases from J, with 12 bases in between. The CDR3 length is 13 residues. The CDR3 loop reads CASSPGVWTEAFF. Written as DNA, the CDR3 is TGTGCCAGCAGTCCAGGGGTGTGGACTGAAGCTTTCTTT.

The chain uses TRBV7-2 and TRBJ2-7; D is unclear. The V end was cut by 5 bases, the J end by 7 bases, with 12 bases between. The CDR3 spans 12 residues. Germline CDR1 SGHTA, CDR2 FQGNSA. The CDR3 DNA follows: TGTGCCAGCAGCCAAACCCGGTGGGAGCAGTACTTC. Protein: CASSQTRWEQYF.

This chain uses TRBV4-3 with TRBJ1-2; D is ambiguous. V shed 2 bases and J shed 1 base, with 11 bases lying between them. CDR3 length: 15 residues. In germline, CDR1 is LGHNA, CDR2 YSLEER. CDR3 amino acids: CASSQHTQVNYGYTF. CDR3 nucleotides: TGCGCCAGCAGCCAACATACACAAGTTAACTATGGCTACACCTTC.

V usage is TRBV9 and J usage is TRBJ1-6; D may be TRBD1 (6 bases). V was shortened by 0 bases and J by 9 bases, with 16 bases between the two germline ends. The CDR3 runs 16 residues. Per germline, CDR1 SGDLS and CDR2 YYNGEE. CDR3 protein: CASSVATGSAVSPLHF. The CDR3 DNA reads TGTGCCAGCAGCGTAGCTACAGGGTCAGCAGTTTCACCCCTCCACTTT.

This chain links TRBV2 with TRBJ1-5; the D gene is possibly TRBD1 (5 bases). The germline V and J ends were trimmed by 3 bases and 9 bases, with 9 bases remaining between them. Germline values: CDR1 SNHLY, CDR2 FYNNEI. This CDR3 comprises 12 residues. CDR3 sequence: CASSDSGLPQHF. CDR3 bases: TGTGCCAGCAGTGACTCAGGGTTGCCCCAGCATTTT.

V usage is TRBV7-2 and J usage is TRBJ2-2; TRBD2 aligns across 11 bases. V shed 4 bases, J shed 2 bases, and the junction held 12 bases outside the gene matches. The CDR3 extends over 19 amino acids. CDR1 SGHTA and CDR2 FQGNSA come from the germline V gene. The CDR3 reads CASSYTRLAGGLNTGELFF. The CDR3 coding sequence is TGTGCCAGCAGCTACACTCGGCTAGCGGGGGGCCTAAACACCGGGGAGCTGTTTTTT.

This sequence joins TRBV6-6 and TRBJ2-1; 9 positions match TRBD2. The CDR3 contains 14 residues. The V gene end was trimmed by 5 bases and the J gene end by 6 bases; junction bases not matched to a gene: 5. Germline assignment: CDR1 MNHNY and CDR2 SVGAGI (reference sequence). The CDR3, as DNA: TGTGCCAGCAGTGGGCGGGGGGGCTCCAATGAGCAGTTCTTC. Protein: CASSGRGGSNEQFF.

The chain couples TRBV20-1 to TRBJ2-5; D remains ambiguous. Trimming took 3 bases from V and 5 from J, leaving 4 bases between them. CDR1 is DFQATT and CDR2 is SNEGSKA in the germline V gene (reference sequence). The CDR3 spans 10 residues. The CDR3 DNA is TGCAGTGCTAGTAGTGAGACCCAGTACTTC. It is translated as CSASSETQYF.

This clone has a single count. This chain links TRBV7-2 with TRBJ2-1; TRBD2 aligns across 9 bases. Trimming removed 5 bases from V and 8 bases from J; junction bases left unmatched: 10. This CDR3 has 15 amino acids. Germline V lookup: CDR1 SGHTA, CDR2 FQGNSA. The DNA of the CDR3 is TGTGCCAGCAGCCAAATAGCGGGGGCCGGAGATGAGCAGTTCTTC. Translating gives CASSQIAGAGDEQFF.

The chain has TRBV5-4 and TRBJ2-1; a possible D gene is TRBD2 (5 bases). Germline CDR1 SGHNT, CDR2 YYREEE (reference sequence). The CDR3 consists of 16 residues. Trimming removed 1 base at V and 8 bases at J, with 19 bases between. CDR3 amino acids: CASSLRRTGPTDEQFF. The CDR3 DNA follows: TGTGCCAGCAGCTTGCGGAGGACCGGGCCTACGGATGAGCAGTTCTTC.

The rearrangement links TRBV15 to TRBJ2-1, with D perhaps TRBD1 (6 bases). This CDR3 has 17 residues. V gave up 8 bases and J gave up 0 bases, with 20 bases separating them. The germline CDR1 and CDR2 sequences are LNHNV and YYDKDF (reference sequence). The CDR3 loop is CATPPSGVLSSYNEQFF. Here the CDR3 DNA reads TGTGCCACCCCTCCTTCAGGGGTACTCTCCTCCTACAATGAGCAGTTCTTC.

The V gene is TRBV19, the J gene TRBJ2-4; 9 nucleotides align to TRBD1. This CDR3 has 17 amino acids. Germline trimming cut 0 bases from V and 1 base from J; bases unmatched to any gene: 4. The V gene's germline CDR1 is LNHDA and CDR2 SQIVND (reference sequence). The CDR3 nucleotides read TGTGCCAGTAGTATAGAGGGACAGGGTTATGCCAAAAACATTCAGTACTTC. As protein: CASSIEGQGYAKNIQYF.

The rearrangement links TRBV7-2 to TRBJ1-1, with D perhaps matching TRBD1 (5 bases). Between the trimmed V and J ends, which lost 2 bases and 6 bases, there was a span of 16 bases. From germline, CDR1 is SGHTA and CDR2 FQGNSA. The CDR3 runs 15 residues. The CDR3 DNA is TGTGCCAGCAGCTTATCAATCGTACCGGGGGCTGAAGCTTTCTTT. This translates into CASSLSIVPGAEAFF.

V gene TRBV6-1 combines with J gene TRBJ2-7; 7 nucleotides line up with TRBD2. This CDR3 has 14 residues. From germline, CDR1 is MNHNS and CDR2 SASEGT. V trimming: 8 bases; J trimming: 2 bases; junction bases outside the gene matches: 9. The CDR3 bases are TGTGCCAGCCACAGGCGGGGGTCGACCTACGAGCAGTACTTC. Amino acids: CASHRRGSTYEQYF.

The V gene is TRBV7-7, the J gene TRBJ1-2; no firm D call. The CDR3 is 13 amino acids. Germline CDR1 and CDR2: SSHAT and FNYEAQ (reference sequence). The CDR3 protein is CAIGTESNYGYTF. The CDR3 coding sequence is TGTGCTATAGGTACGGAGTCTAACTATGGCTACACCTTC.

This chain connects TRBV4-3 to TRBJ2-3; 8 bases are shared with TRBD1. Trimming at V came to 4 bases and at J to 0 bases, leaving 6 bases not matched to a gene. The CDR3 loop spans 16 amino acids. The germline V gene has CDR1 LGHNA and CDR2 YSLEER. The DNA for the CDR3 is TGCGCCAGCAGCCCGGGGACAGGAGTCAGCACAGATACGCAGTATTTT. It specifies CASSPGTGVSTDTQYF.

The V and J genes are TRBV7-6 and TRBJ2-7; 11 bases are a match to TRBD2. Germline CDR1 is SGHVS and CDR2 is FNYEAQ. With 2 bases clipped from V and 7 bases from J, the junction kept 7 bases outside the gene matches. The CDR3 runs to 15 residues. The chain's CDR3 is CASSLLAGGPREQYF. CDR3 nucleotide sequence: TGTGCCAGCAGCTTACTAGCGGGGGGACCTAGGGAGCAGTACTTC.

The chain recombines TRBV5-6 with TRBJ2-2, with D possibly matching TRBD1 (6 bases). From germline, CDR1 is SGHDT and CDR2 YYEEEE. There are 16 residues in the CDR3. V lost 0 bases, J lost 7 bases, and 16 bases lay in between. Here the CDR3 DNA reads TGTGCCAGCAGCTTGGGTTTGGCAGGGGCTATCGGGGAGCTGTTTTTT. It encodes CASSLGLAGAIGELFF.

The genes are TRBV7-2 and TRBJ2-3; 11 nucleotides align to TRBD2. The J segment lost 3 bases and the V segment lost 3 bases, leaving 5 bases of the junction unmatched. CDR3 length: 16 amino acids. CDR1 is SGHTA and CDR2 is FQGNSA in the germline V gene. Here the CDR3 DNA reads TGTGCCAGCAGCTTCCATCTAGCGGGGGGAACAGATACGCAGTATTTT. It specifies CASSFHLAGGTDTQYF.

This clone has only a few counts. Additional DNA sequences in this sample encode the identical CDR3. The CDR3 nucleotides are TGTGCTAGTGGTTTGTCAGGGGGCAGGACTGAAGCTTTCTTT. It is translated as CASGLSGGRTEAFF. The chain couples TRBV12-5 to TRBJ1-1; 8 bases align to TRBD1. Trimming removed 2 bases from V and 5 bases from J; junction bases left unmatched: 4. This CDR3 is 14 amino acids long. CDR1 is LGHNT, CDR2 FRNRAP, per germline.